The present T cell receptor (beta chain) was sequenced within a study of a mutant IDH1 vaccine in newly diagnosed glioma. Study context: Mean patient age was around 40 years; approximately 62% were male and approximately 38% female. Those enrolled had earlier been treated with radiotherapy, temozolomide, or both, mostly both. Whole-study findings and limits: The vaccine induced immune responses, and these occurred in about 95% of patients.

Germline V gene lookup returns CDR1 SGHRS and CDR2 YFSETQ. The V gene lost 0 bases and the J gene lost 2 bases, with 6 bases spanning the gap. This CDR3 is 15 amino acids long. Stated time point: baseline, week 1 (first vaccination visit). The treatment is: pre-vaccination baseline after standard-of-care therapy. Each tumor in the donors was a new WHO grade 3 or 4 astrocytoma, IDH1-mutant and ATRX-lost. A remark on this clone: Its antigen is currently unknown.

Only in-frame clones appear in the TCRdb table, and some are missing; sequencing was by immunoSEQ multiplex PCR. The table has 55,000 to 70,000 clones, about 86% seen once. The sequencing used PBMCs, collected from a glioma patient treated with radiotherapy, temozolomide or both. The sequence came from a man younger than 40 with glioma. The chain combines TRBV5-1 with TRBJ2-6; D possibly corresponds to TRBD1 (6 bases). Written as DNA, the CDR3 is TGCGCCAGCAGCTTGGGGGGGCCTGGGGCCAACGTCCTGACTTTC. Its protein is CASSLGGPGANVLTF.